The text below deals with one T cell receptor (beta chain). There is no known antigen for this receptor. No quality values exist for individual bases; no much larger clone is one base distant. The trim is 8 bases for V and 6 bases for J, with a gap of 14 bases between the germline ends. There are 13 amino acids in the CDR3, from cysteine to phenylalanine inclusive. Solely the CDR3 DNA is kept, with 39 bases framed from the first base. According to the germline V gene, CDR1 reads MNHNS and CDR2 reads SASEGT. The trial excluded patients who had a history of autoimmune disease or who were on systemic immunosuppression. Peripheral blood for TCR sequencing was drawn from every dose cohort at baseline, at cycle 4 day 1 and at cycle 7 day 1. The samples were drawn from a first-in-human, open-label, multicenter phase I dose-escalation trial of ivuxolimab. Adults with locally advanced or metastatic head and neck squamous cell, hepatocellular, melanoma or renal cell carcinoma were enrolled in the trial. Before TCR sequencing, CD4+ and CD8+ T cells were separately sorted from peripheral blood.

The record originates from a study of OX40 agonist ivuxolimab in advanced cancers. For the wider study: Ivuxolimab was an agonistic, fully human IgG2 monoclonal antibody directed against OX40 (CD134), a costimulatory receptor. Intravenous ivuxolimab was administered to patients every 2 weeks at six dose levels: 0.01, 0.1, 0.3, 1.5, 3 and 10 mg/kg. Of the roughly 52 dose-escalation patients, hepatocellular carcinoma was present in about 19, melanoma in some 15, renal cell carcinoma in 9 and head and neck cancer in 9. In the dose-escalation cohort, around four fifths of patients were male, and the mean age was roughly 60 years, with a range of about 20 to 79. Prior anti-PD-1, anti-PD-L1 or anti-CTLA-4 therapy was permitted, and about 40% of dose-escalation patients had received checkpoint inhibitors. Three dose-escalation patients achieved partial responses, one with hepatocellular carcinoma and two with cutaneous melanoma. The point of sequencing TCRbeta in the periphery was to test whether ivuxolimab changed TCR sequence diversity and drove clonal T-cell expansion. The paper covers the monotherapy dose-escalation part of the phase I ivuxolimab trial, which included N ≈ 57 patients. Broader findings and caveats from the paper: On average, CD8+ T cells showed more expanded clones than CD4+ T cells after ivuxolimab. Low levels of normalized T-cell clonal expansion were also seen in some patients who did not respond. At doses of 0.1 to 3.0 mg/kg, clonal expansion of both CD4+ and CD8+ T cells in blood was seen between baseline and week 6. The antigen specificity of the clonally expanded peripheral T cells was not determined. Partial responders in the 0.1-3.0 mg/kg groups had among the lowest normalized peripheral clonal expansion, especially among CD8+ T cells.

For sequencing of the TCRbeta CDR3 region, genomic DNA was extracted from the sorted cells. The immunoSEQ Assay was used to sequence the TCRbeta CDR3 regions. In TCRdb, the immuneACCESS table is reduced to in-frame sequences with V and J assigned. These tables do not hold every clone; where another copy was compared, an unresolved V gene accounts for under half, and the others remain unexplained. This sample has roughly 48,000 clones in its table, and approximately 86% of those were observed once. Roughly 1.2% of the sample is taken by the ten largest. The sequence derives from an adult with an advanced solid tumor such as melanoma, head and neck, liver or kidney cancer. The rearrangement combines TRBV6-1 with TRBJ2-1; no D gene call is confident. The material was CD4+ or CD8+ T cells sorted from blood, obtained in a trial of the OX40 agonist ivuxolimab. The CDR3 sequence is CASLNAYTNEQFF. DNA sequence: TGTGCCAGCCTGAACGCGTACACCAATGAGCAGTTCTTC.